The rows below give T cell receptor beta chains drawn from one sample of a study of response to subunit inactivated influenza vaccine. Via MiXCR, TCRdb re-called the RT-PCR reads, giving one row per CDR3 protein. The sample includes roughly 500,000 distinct CDR3 sequences, approximately 20% of them seen just once. These data were also filed under a second study, of T cells expressing NK-cell markers.

The sequenced sample was CD4+ T cells sorted from PBMCs, obtained 11 to 12 days after vaccination. The source is a man in his forties or fifties who received an inactivated influenza vaccine. CDR3s include the opening cysteine and the closing phenylalanine or tryptophan. D genes are given only for firm matches. Clone size appears in some rows only: once, few, many, or a class for an expanded clone.

CASSQDPGIWNEQFF,TGCGCCAGCAGCCAAGATCCCGGGATCTGGAATGAGCAGTTCTTC,TRBV4-1,TRBJ2-1,few,-
CASSQDPRSPTNEKLFF,TGCGCCAGCAGCCAAGATCCCCGGTCCCCAACTAATGAAAAACTGTTTTTT,TRBV4-3,TRBJ1-4,once,-
CASSSISTGAETQYF,TGTGCCAGCAGTTCAATTTCGACAGGGGCGGAGACCCAGTACTTC,TRBV28,TRBJ2-5,-,TRBD1
CSVLDRPTYEQYF,TGCAGCGTTCTCGACAGACCTACCTACGAGCAGTACTTC,TRBV29-1,TRBJ2-7,few,-
CASGTSGSQDTGELFF,TGTGCCAGCGGGACTAGCGGGAGTCAGGACACCGGGGAGCTGTTTTTT,TRBV9,TRBJ2-2,many,TRBD2
CASSQEGGGAEAFF,TGCGCCAGCAGCCAAGAAGGAGGGGGGGCTGAAGCTTTCTTT,TRBV4-3,TRBJ1-1,-,-
CASSPTGTGGTDTQYF,TGCGCCAGCAGCCCTACCGGGACAGGGGGCACAGATACGCAGTATTTT,TRBV5-1,TRBJ2-3,few,TRBD1
CASSATYTSGQETQYF,TGTGCCAGCAGTGCGACCTATACTAGCGGTCAAGAGACCCAGTACTTC,TRBV25-1,TRBJ2-5,-,TRBD2
CASSPPPQNTEAFF,TGTGCCAGCAGCCCCCCACCCCAGAACACTGAAGCTTTCTTT,TRBV7-9,TRBJ1-1,-,-
CASSSGTSGKGNEQFF,TGTGCCAGCAGCTCGGGGACTAGCGGGAAGGGGAATGAGCAGTTCTTC,TRBV11-2,TRBJ2-1,-,TRBD2
CASRLTGTSNQPQHF,TGTGCCAGCAGGTTGACCGGGACATCGAATCAGCCCCAGCATTTT,TRBV2,TRBJ1-5,-,-
CASNRLAAYQETQYF,TGTGCCAGCAATCGACTAGCGGCGTACCAAGAGACCCAGTACTTC,TRBV6-2/TRBV6-3,TRBJ2-5,few,TRBD2
CSARDPYSSAGELFF,TGCAGTGCTAGAGACCCCTACTCGAGCGCCGGGGAGCTGTTTTTT,TRBV20-1,TRBJ2-2,-,-
CATSTTSSGKNGELFF,TGTGCCACCAGCACTACTTCTAGCGGGAAGAACGGGGAGCTGTTTTTT,TRBV15,TRBJ2-2,-,TRBD2
CASSVVYDNNEQFF,TGTGCCAGCAGCGTCGTTTATGATAACAATGAGCAGTTCTTC,TRBV7-9,TRBJ2-1,few,-
CATSREYYEQYF,TGTGCCACCAGCAGAGAATACTACGAGCAGTACTTC,TRBV15,TRBJ2-7,-,-
CSVLFAAWGLARNEQFF,TGCAGCGTTCTCTTCGCGGCATGGGGACTAGCGAGAAATGAGCAGTTCTTC,TRBV29-1,TRBJ2-1,few,TRBD2
CASSLSPRGDYEQYF,TGTGCCAGCAGTTTATCCCCTAGGGGGGACTACGAGCAGTACTTC,TRBV28,TRBJ2-7,few,-
CARLRYNEQFF,TGTGCCAGACTCAGATACAATGAGCAGTTCTTC,TRBV6-5,TRBJ2-1,few,-
CASSPGTSGHSYEQYF,TGTGCCAGCAGCCCAGGGACTAGCGGGCACTCCTACGAGCAGTACTTC,TRBV7-9,TRBJ2-7,-,TRBD2
CSGYVGYNEQFF,TGCAGTGGGTACGTGGGGTACAATGAGCAGTTCTTC,TRBV20-1,TRBJ2-1,-,-
CSARDPRGGYEQYF,TGCAGTGCTAGGGACCCGAGAGGGGGTTACGAGCAGTACTTC,TRBV20-1,TRBJ2-7,few,-
CATSDASGQSSGYTF,TGTGCCACCAGTGATGCCTCGGGCCAGTCGAGCGGCTACACCTTC,TRBV24-1,TRBJ1-2,few,-
CASSQIRDLNTGELFF,TGTGCCAGCAGCCAAATACGGGACTTGAACACCGGGGAGCTGTTTTTT,TRBV14,TRBJ2-2,-,-
CASSLGGALGEKLFF,TGTGCCAGCAGCTTGGGCGGAGCTTTAGGGGAAAAACTGTTTTTT,TRBV11-2,TRBJ1-4,many,-
CSSQRGKLQETQYF,TGCAGTTCCCAGAGGGGGAAGCTCCAAGAGACCCAGTACTTC,TRBV20-1,TRBJ2-5,-,-
CASSEAYAGTNEQYF,TGTGCCAGCAGTGAAGCCTACGCAGGGACCAACGAGCAGTACTTC,TRBV6-1,TRBJ2-7,-,-
CASSLGTAASYEQYF,TGTGCCAGCAGCTTAGGCACAGCCGCTTCCTACGAGCAGTACTTC,TRBV13,TRBJ2-7,few,-
CAISETKNRGQEQYF,TGTGCCATCAGCGAGACTAAGAACAGGGGGCAGGAGCAGTACTTC,TRBV10-3,TRBJ2-7,-,TRBD1
CASSQKGGTNYNEQFF,TGCGCCAGCAGCCAAAAAGGGGGGACAAACTACAATGAGCAGTTCTTC,TRBV4-1,TRBJ2-1,-,-
CASRRGEGPYEQYF,TGTGCCAGCCGCAGAGGGGAAGGCCCCTACGAGCAGTACTTC,TRBV12-3/TRBV12-4,TRBJ2-7,-,-
CASSLGVSYNSPLHF,TGTGCCAGCAGCTTAGGGGTTTCCTATAATTCACCCCTCCACTTT,TRBV7-2,TRBJ1-6,-,-
CASSLTSGGRITQYF,TGTGCCAGCAGTTTGACTAGCGGGGGCCGAATAACGCAGTATTTT,TRBV6-2/TRBV6-3,TRBJ2-3,-,TRBD2
CASGVAYEQYF,TGTGCCAGCGGCGTAGCTTACGAGCAGTACTTC,TRBV6-5,TRBJ2-7,few,-
CASRKEQGETQYF,TGCGCCAGCAGAAAAGAACAAGGGGAGACCCAGTACTTC,TRBV5-1,TRBJ2-5,-,-
CASMTGGINSPLHF,TGCGCCAGCATGACAGGGGGCATCAATTCACCCCTCCACTTT,TRBV5-1,TRBJ1-6,few,TRBD1
CASSQDNRGSYNEQFF,TGCGCCAGCAGCCAAGATAACCGGGGCTCCTACAATGAGCAGTTCTTC,TRBV4-3,TRBJ2-1,few,-
CASSLPGQGSYEQYF,TGTGCCAGCTCTCTCCCCGGACAGGGCTCCTACGAGCAGTACTTC,TRBV28,TRBJ2-7,-,TRBD1
CASRGQGAYEQYF,TGTGCCAGCCGGGGACAGGGGGCCTACGAGCAGTACTTC,TRBV6-1,TRBJ2-7,many,TRBD1
CASSHQDRVGTGELFF,TGCGCCAGCAGCCACCAGGACAGGGTAGGGACCGGGGAGCTGTTTTTT,TRBV4-1,TRBJ2-2,few,TRBD1
CSARGRSAGGDTGELFF,TGCAGTGCTAGAGGGCGGTCAGCGGGAGGTGACACCGGGGAGCTGTTTTTT,TRBV20-1,TRBJ2-2,-,TRBD2
CASSGTDNTEAFF,TGTGCCAGCAGTGGAACCGATAACACTGAAGCTTTCTTT,TRBV6-1,TRBJ1-1,-,-
CASSRTAGYEQYF,TGCGCCAGCAGCCGGACGGCCGGCTACGAGCAGTACTTC,TRBV4-3,TRBJ2-7,many,-
CASSQELSGIYEQYF,TGCGCCAGCAGCCAAGAACTGTCTGGTATCTACGAGCAGTACTTC,TRBV4-1,TRBJ2-7,-,-
CASGQMGGATDTQYF,TGTGCCAGCGGGCAGATGGGGGGAGCCACAGATACGCAGTATTTT,TRBV13,TRBJ2-3,few,-
CASRLDRYYNEQFF,TGTGCCAGCAGACTAGACAGATACTACAATGAGCAGTTCTTC,TRBV5-6,TRBJ2-1,few,-
CASRLKGDTGELFF,TGCGCCAGCAGGCTTAAGGGAGACACCGGGGAGCTGTTTTTT,TRBV4-1,TRBJ2-2,few,-
CATSRDSASYEQYF,TGTGCCACCAGCAGAGATTCGGCATCCTACGAGCAGTACTTC,TRBV15,TRBJ2-7,-,-
CATSRDLAGGSDTQYF,TGTGCCACCAGCAGAGATCTAGCGGGAGGCTCAGATACGCAGTATTTT,TRBV15,TRBJ2-3,-,TRBD2
CASKNLAEPTYEQYF,TGTGCCAGCAAAAACCTAGCGGAGCCTACCTACGAGCAGTACTTC,TRBV7-8,TRBJ2-7,few,TRBD2